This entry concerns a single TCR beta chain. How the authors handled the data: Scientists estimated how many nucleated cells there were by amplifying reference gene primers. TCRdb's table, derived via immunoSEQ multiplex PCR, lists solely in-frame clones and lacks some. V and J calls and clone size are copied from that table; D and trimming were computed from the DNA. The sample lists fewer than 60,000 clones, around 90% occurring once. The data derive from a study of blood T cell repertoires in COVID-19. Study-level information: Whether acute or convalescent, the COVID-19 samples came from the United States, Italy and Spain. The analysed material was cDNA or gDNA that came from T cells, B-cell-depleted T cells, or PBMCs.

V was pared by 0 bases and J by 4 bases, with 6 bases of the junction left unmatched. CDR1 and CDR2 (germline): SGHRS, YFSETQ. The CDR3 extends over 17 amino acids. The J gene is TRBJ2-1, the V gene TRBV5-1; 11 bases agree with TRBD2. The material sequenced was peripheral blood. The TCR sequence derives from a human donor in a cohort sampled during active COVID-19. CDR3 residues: CASSLASGTSGYNEQFF. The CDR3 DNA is TGCGCCAGCAGCTTGGCCTCCGGGACTAGCGGTTACAATGAGCAGTTCTTC.